Shown below are 9 T cell receptor beta chains from a single sample sequenced in a study of T cells in Graves' hyperthyroidism and ophthalmopathy. RNA transcripts provided the source from which TCR beta CDR3 regions were amplified. In the first-round RT-PCR of the TCR CDR3, the HTBI primer set was used. One entry per CDR3 protein results from TCRdb running MiXCR on the multiplex PCR reads. The data show hundreds of thousands of distinct CDR3 sequences, roughly 40% seen once. The sample comprised blood. The origin of the receptors is a man younger than 35 with Graves' hyperthyroidism.

The genes are TRBV10-3 and TRBJ2-7; possibly TRBD2 for D (6 bases). The CDR3 covers 12 residues. The germline V and J ends were trimmed by 4 bases and 4 bases, with 8 bases remaining between them. CDR1 and CDR2 (germline): ENHRY, SYGVKD. CDR3 in amino acids: CAISGAGYEQYF. The CDR3 coding sequence is TGTGCCATCAGTGGAGCGGGTTACGAGCAGTACTTC.

This clonotype turned up a few times. The chain has TRBV5-1 and TRBJ2-5; 7 bases line up with TRBD2. In germline, CDR1 is SGHRS, CDR2 YFSETQ. V was clipped by 5 bases and J by 5 bases; unmatched bases: 6. The CDR3 consists of 13 residues. The CDR3 region is CASSQSGIETQYF. The CDR3 DNA sequence: TGCGCCAGCAGTCAGAGCGGGATCGAGACCCAGTACTTC.

Ten or more counts support this clonotype. The chain carries TRBV19 and TRBJ1-1; no firm D call. Trimming removed 3 bases from V and 1 base from J, with 3 bases in between. Per the germline V gene, CDR1 is LNHDA and CDR2 is SQIVND (reference sequence). The CDR3 loop spans 12 amino acids. In DNA form, the CDR3 reads TGTGCCAGTAGTATCACGAACACTGAAGCTTTCTTT. It yields the protein CASSITNTEAFF.

This clonotype was seen at least ten times. The chain joins TRBV7-9 to TRBJ2-7, with a weak D call TRBD1 (5 bases). The CDR3 is 11 amino acids. Trimming removed 10 bases at V and 6 bases at J, with 13 bases between. The germline gives CDR1 SEHNR, CDR2 FQNEAQ (reference sequence). The CDR3 protein is CAIRIRGEQYF. As DNA, the CDR3 is TGTGCCATCCGGATAAGGGGCGAGCAGTACTTC.

This chain links TRBV10-3 with TRBJ2-3, with TRBD2 identical over 8 bases. V was clipped by 5 bases and J by 2 bases; unmatched bases: 6. This CDR3 contains 15 residues. CDR1 is ENHRY, CDR2 SYGVKD, per germline. The DNA of the CDR3 is TGTGCCATCAGTCTAACGGGGGGGACCACAGATACGCAGTATTTT. Encoded protein: CAISLTGGTTDTQYF.

This clonotype turned up a few times. The chain's CDR3 is CASANENRVNEQYF. CDR3 nucleotides: TGCGCCAGTGCCAACGAGAACAGGGTCAACGAGCAGTACTTC. The rearrangement links TRBV5-1 to TRBJ2-7; D may be TRBD1 (6 bases). Germline assignment: CDR1 SGHRS and CDR2 YFSETQ. V lost 8 bases to trimming and J lost 5 bases, with 20 bases between them. The CDR3 consists of 14 residues.

This clonotype was observed a handful of times. The rearrangement uses TRBV20-1 and TRBJ2-2; D might be TRBD1 or TRBD2, each matching 6 bases. Germline CDR1 is DFQATT and CDR2 is SNEGSKA (reference sequence). V was cut by 6 bases and J by 7 bases, with 12 bases left in between. The CDR3 spans 12 residues. This CDR3 reads CSARGGYGELFF. CDR3 DNA: TGCAGTGCCCGAGGGGGGTACGGGGAGCTGTTTTTT.

This clonotype was observed a few times. A much bigger clone sits one base away, suggesting this may be a read error. V and J are TRBV10-3 and TRBJ1-5; D is unresolved. The length of the CDR3 is 12 residues. Germline-derived CDR1 and CDR2 are ENHRY and SYGVKD. The CDR3 DNA reads as TGTGCCAGCAGTGAAGCGAATCAGCCCCAGCATTTT. Residues: CASSEANQPQHF.

This clonotype came up many times. V is TRBV20-1 and J is TRBJ2-7; D gene ambiguous. V shed 3 bases and J shed 2 bases, with 11 bases lying between them. Looked up from germline, CDR1 is DFQATT and CDR2 is SNEGSKA (reference sequence). CDR3 length equals 13 residues. The CDR3 sequence is CSARPGGTYEQYF. DNA for the CDR3: TGCAGTGCTAGGCCTGGTGGAACCTACGAGCAGTACTTC.